These 15 T cell receptor beta chains were sequenced from one sample in a study of blood T cell repertoires in COVID-19. The assay was immunoSEQ multiplex PCR, and TCRdb's table has in-frame clones only and misses some. The sample contains hundreds of thousands of clones, 84% of which appear only once. The sequenced material came from peripheral blood. Receptors originate from a human donor in a cohort sampled during active COVID-19.

There are a few counts of this clone. The V and J genes are TRBV5-4 and TRBJ2-5; D may be TRBD1 (6 bases). The CDR3 contains 15 residues. The V end lost 6 bases, the J end lost 2 bases, and 17 bases lay between the germline ends. Germline lookup yields CDR1 SGHNT and CDR2 YYREEE (reference sequence). The CDR3 DNA sequence: TGTGCCAGCACCCTTGGGCTAGGGGGTCAAGAGACCCAGTACTTC. It specifies CASTLGLGGQETQYF.

This chain joins TRBV12-3 or TRBV12-4 and TRBJ1-1, with D possibly being TRBD1 (6 bases). Trimming took 2 bases from V and 7 from J, leaving 11 bases between them. The length of the CDR3 is 13 residues. The CDR3 here is CASSLIPDSEAFF. The DNA of the CDR3 is TGTGCCAGCAGTTTAATCCCGGACAGTGAAGCTTTCTTT.

The chain employs TRBV6-5 and TRBJ1-1, with a possible D match to TRBD1 (5 bases). V gave up 0 bases and J gave up 9 bases, with 11 bases separating them. Per germline, CDR1 MNHEY and CDR2 SVGAGI. This CDR3 has 13 amino acids. Here the CDR3 DNA reads TGTGCCAGCAGTTACTCCTCGGGGGGAAAAGCTTTCTTT. Protein: CASSYSSGGKAFF.

The rearrangement uses TRBV5-6 and TRBJ1-2; a possible D gene is TRBD1 (6 bases). Germline CDR1 is SGHDT and CDR2 is YYEEEE. V lost 4 bases and J 0 bases, leaving 10 bases between the germline ends. This CDR3 contains 14 residues. CDR3 nucleotides: TGTGCCAGCAGCCGAGACAGGTCTAACTATGGCTACACCTTC. As protein: CASSRDRSNYGYTF.

The chain recombines TRBV14 with TRBJ1-2, with D tentatively TRBD1 (5 bases). The CDR3 extends over 15 amino acids. V was pared by 1 base and J by 8 bases, with 17 bases between. The V gene's germline CDR1 is SGHDN and CDR2 FVKESK. As DNA, the CDR3 is TGTGCCAGCAGCCAAGGTCCCGCAGGGAGGCGAGGCTACACCTTC. Amino acids: CASSQGPAGRRGYTF.

This clone was found once. The junction departs from the called germline gene at one end, perhaps through a read error. V is TRBV7-7 and J is TRBJ2-5, with 11 bases that match TRBD2. The CDR3 totals 16 residues. CDR1 and CDR2 from the germline V gene are SSHAT and FNYEAQ (reference sequence). CDR3 region: CASSLDGLAGRETQYF. For the CDR3, the DNA is TGTGCTAGCAGCTTAGACGGACTAGCGGGCCGGGAGACCCAGTACTTC.

The gene calls are TRBV6-5 and TRBJ2-3, with 10 bases aligning to TRBD2. Germline assignment: CDR1 MNHEY and CDR2 SVGAGI. The ends lost 3 bases at V and 2 bases at J; junction bases unmatched: 5. The CDR3 sequence is 16 residues long. CDR3 protein: CASSYLAGVDTDTQYF. The DNA of the CDR3 is TGTGCCAGCAGTTATCTAGCGGGAGTGGACACAGATACGCAGTATTTT.

The chain has TRBV4-3 and TRBJ2-3, with 15 bases aligning to TRBD2. Germline CDR1 reads LGHNA; CDR2 reads YSLEER. The CDR3 spans 20 residues. J lost 2 bases, V lost 0 bases, and 9 bases had no gene match. The CDR3 here is CASSQDGTSGGLGPTDTQYF. CDR3 sequence (DNA): TGCGCCAGCAGCCAAGATGGGACTAGCGGGGGGCTGGGGCCCACAGATACGCAGTATTTT.

This rearrangement joins TRBV28 to TRBJ2-4; no reliable D call. The CDR3 sequence is 16 residues long. V lost 4 bases to trimming and J lost 0 bases, with 13 bases between them. CDR1 and CDR2 from the germline V gene are MDHEN and SYDVKM. The CDR3 DNA follows: TGTGCCAGCAGTTCAATTATCAGTATAGCCAAAAACATTCAGTACTTC. It is translated as CASSSIISIAKNIQYF.

V is TRBV6-5 and J is TRBJ2-7, with 10 bases identical to TRBD1. Germline V gene lookup returns CDR1 MNHEY and CDR2 SVGAGI. The CDR3 contains 15 residues. V dropped 4 bases and J dropped 4; count of bases not matched to a gene: 7. CDR3 in DNA: TGTGCCAGCAGTTCAAGGACAGGGGGGAGGTACGAGCAGTACTTC. This codes for CASSSRTGGRYEQYF.

This clone has just one count. The V call is TRBV21-1, the J call TRBJ1-1. TRBV21-1 constitutes a pseudogene. CDR3 length equals 16 residues. CDR3 residues: CASSLLGGLSYDEAFF. CDR3 nucleotides: TGTGCCAGCAGCCTTCTCGGGGGACTGTCCTATGATGAAGCTTTCTTT.

This clone was found a few times. The rearrangement joins TRBV10-1 to TRBJ2-1; tentatively, D is TRBD1 (5 bases). The CDR3 runs 15 residues. Per germline, CDR1 WNHNN and CDR2 SYGVQD (reference sequence). Trimming shortened V by 5 bases and J by 0 bases, and 11 bases separated the two germline ends. The CDR3: CASSPRQRSYNEQFF. The CDR3 DNA reads TGCGCCAGCAGTCCCCGACAGCGCTCCTACAATGAGCAGTTCTTC.

The chain recombines TRBV3-1 (or the pseudogene TRBV3-2) with TRBJ2-2; possibly TRBD2 for D (6 bases). There are 14 residues in the CDR3. The V and J ends lost 4 bases and 2 bases respectively, with 8 bases between them. From germline, CDR1 is LGHDT and CDR2 YNNKEL (reference sequence). CDR3 nucleotide sequence: TGTGCCAGCAGCCGGGACTCCAACACCGGGGAGCTGTTTTTT. It is translated as CASSRDSNTGELFF.

The rearrangement links TRBV23-1 to TRBJ2-7; 14 nucleotides agree with TRBD2. TRBV23-1 is labeled an ORF, and its function is uncertain. The CDR3 totals 18 residues. The V and J ends lost 2 bases and 6 bases, in that order; junction bases with no gene match: 12. CDR3 amino acids: CASSQGSTSGRVLGEQYF. The CDR3 DNA follows: TGCGCCAGCAGTCAAGGGTCGACTAGCGGGAGGGTTCTAGGCGAGCAGTACTTC.

The chain joins TRBV3-1 (or the pseudogene TRBV3-2) to TRBJ2-3, with TRBD2 matching 8 bases. From germline, CDR1 is LGHDT and CDR2 YNNKEL (reference sequence). J was trimmed by 3 bases and V by 1 base; bases with no gene match: 6. The CDR3 runs 16 residues. The CDR3 here is CASSQGVRGGTDTQYF. CDR3 nucleotides: TGTGCCAGCAGCCAAGGGGTCCGGGGGGGGACAGATACGCAGTATTTT.